This T cell receptor beta chain is from a study of blood T cell repertoires in COVID-19. On the study more broadly: In each case, the material was cDNA or gDNA derived from T cells, B-cell-depleted T cells, or PBMCs.

Categorization into cohorts depended on clinical history that participants reported. Cohort 3 donors counted as recovered after two negative PCRs, clearance, or resolved symptoms. As processed by the authors: Amplification from reference gene primers served as the basis for estimated nucleated cell counts. Sequencing was performed with immunoSEQ multiplex PCR; in TCRdb, only in-frame clones are kept and a portion is missing. V and J calls and clone size follow that table, whereas D and trimming were derived from the DNA. Among about 300,000 clones listed, approximately 86% were seen once. CDR3 size: 14 residues. V was clipped by 5 bases and J by 5 bases, with 15 bases between them. The germline gives CDR1 SGHAT, CDR2 FQNNGV.

Sequenced input: PBMCs or T cells enriched from blood (not recorded which). This chain uses TRBV11-2 with TRBJ1-1, with D perhaps matching TRBD1 (5 bases). This sequence originates from a woman younger than 35 who had recovered from COVID-19. The CDR3 DNA sequence: TGTGCCAGCAGCCCCTCAAGGGGACTAACTGAAGCTTTCTTT. It yields the protein CASSPSRGLTEAFF.